A selection of T cell receptor beta chains follows, all from one sample in a study of T cell responses to AZD1222 COVID-19 vaccine. Clones were sequenced by immunoSEQ multiplex PCR, and TCRdb holds only the in-frame ones, with some missing. This sample has about 150,000 clones, with 80% to 95% found just once. The starting material was peripheral blood, obtained 28 days after the second AZD1222 dose. Every receptor here comes from an adult who received the AZD1222 COVID-19 vaccine. The CDR3 runs from the conserved cysteine through the conserved F or W. A D gene is named only where the DNA matches it firmly. Clone size is not always given. Where it is, it says once, few, many or a class for expanded clones.

DNA	CDR3	D	V	J	size
TGTGCCAGCAGTGAATCTGGCGGGGCGAACACCGGGGAGCTGTTTTTT	CASSESGGANTGELFF	-	TRBV2	TRBJ2-2	-
TGTGCCAGCAGTCGTACCCAGCGGGAGGGCCCCCACAATGAGCAGTTCTTC	CASSRTQREGPHNEQFF	TRBD2	TRBV2	TRBJ2-1	-
TGTGCCAGCAGCTTAGATCAAAAAAATCAGCCCCAGCATTTT	CASSLDQKNQPQHF	-	TRBV11-2	TRBJ1-5	-
TGTGCCAGCAGCTTGAGCGGCTCCTATAATTCACCCCTCCACTTT	CASSLSGSYNSPLHF	-	TRBV5-6	TRBJ1-6	-
TGTGCCTGGAGGCGGATCGGGGAGAATGAGCAGTTCTTC	CAWRRIGENEQFF	-	TRBV30	TRBJ2-1	-
TGTGCCAGCAGTGACACTAGCGAGCCCTACAATGAGCAGTTCTTC	CASSDTSEPYNEQFF	TRBD2	TRBV6-1	TRBJ2-1	medium-sized
TGTGCCAGCAGCGGGACCGGGATCCAAGAGACCCAGTACTTC	CASSGTGIQETQYF	-	TRBV7-8	TRBJ2-5	-
TGTGCCAGCAGAGGGACAGGGACCTACGAGCAGTACTTC	CASRGTGTYEQYF	TRBD1	TRBV7-2	TRBJ2-7	-
TGTGCCACCAGCAGACCCAGAAGGGAAAAACTGTTTTTT	CATSRPRREKLFF	-	TRBV15	TRBJ1-4	-
TGTGCCAGCAGCCCGGGGACAGGGAAAGAGACCCAGTACTTC	CASSPGTGKETQYF	TRBD1	TRBV3-1/TRBV3-2	TRBJ2-5	-
TGTGCCAGCAGTGAAAGGGACTTCACCTACGAGCAGTACTTC	CASSERDFTYEQYF	-	TRBV2	TRBJ2-7	-
TGTGCCAGCAGCTTAGACCCCTTACTGAGTGAGGGCTACACCTTC	CASSLDPLLSEGYTF	-	TRBV7-2	TRBJ1-2	-
TGTGCCATCAGTGAAGCCACGGGACGGACCTATGGCTACACCTTC	CAISEATGRTYGYTF	-	TRBV10-3	TRBJ1-2	-
TGTGCCAGTATCCAGGGGGGGTCCTACAATGAGCAGTTCTTC	CASIQGGSYNEQFF	-	TRBV19	TRBJ2-1	-
TGTGCCAGTAGTATCGGGAGGGCCACTGAAGCTTTCTTT	CASSIGRATEAFF	-	TRBV19	TRBJ1-1	-
TGTGCCAGCAGTGCAACCGGGACAGCGAGCTCCTATAATTCACCCCTCCACTTT	CASSATGTASSYNSPLHF	TRBD1	TRBV2	TRBJ1-6	-
TGTGCCAGCTCACCACCGAGTCAGGGGAAGTTCGGTGGCTACACCTTC	CASSPPSQGKFGGYTF	-	TRBV18	TRBJ1-2	-
TGTGCCAGCCTGGGAAACTATGGCTACACCTTC	CASLGNYGYTF	-	TRBV6-5	TRBJ1-2	-
TGTGCCACCAGCGTACACAGCGACTCTGGAAACACCATATATTTT	CATSVHSDSGNTIYF	-	TRBV15	TRBJ1-3	-
TGTGCCAGTAGTAGAGGACAGGGAACCTACGAGCAGTACTTC	CASSRGQGTYEQYF	TRBD1	TRBV19	TRBJ2-7	-
TGCAGCGCCGGCTATGGACAGGGGGACAATCAGCCCCAGCATTTT	CSAGYGQGDNQPQHF	TRBD1	TRBV29-1	TRBJ1-5	-
TGTGCCAGCAGCTTAGCACAGATCAATGAGCAGTTCTTC	CASSLAQINEQFF	-	TRBV7-2	TRBJ2-1	-
TGTGCCACCAGTGATAGGGGAAAGGGGCAGCCCCAGCATTTT	CATSDRGKGQPQHF	-	TRBV24-1	TRBJ1-5	-
TGTGCCAGCAGCTTAGACAGGGGGCCTTCCTCGCAGTACTTC	CASSLDRGPSSQYF	TRBD1	TRBV11-2	TRBJ2-7	-
TGTGCCAGCAGCGTCCAAGACAGGGCACGTAATTCACCCCTCCACTTT	CASSVQDRARNSPLHF	TRBD1	TRBV7-9	TRBJ1-6	-
TGTGCCAGCACCCGCAGGGATACGCAGTATTTT	CASTRRDTQYF	-	TRBV7-9	TRBJ2-3	once
TGCAGTGCTAGTTCGGGCTACCCTGAGAATGAGCAGTTCTTC	CSASSGYPENEQFF	-	TRBV20-1	TRBJ2-1	-
TGTGCCACCAGCAATCCGACAGCCGAGCAGTACTTC	CATSNPTAEQYF	-	TRBV15	TRBJ2-7	-
TGTGCCACCAGTGACCGGGACAGGGGTGGCTACACCTTC	CATSDRDRGGYTF	TRBD1	TRBV24-1	TRBJ1-2	-